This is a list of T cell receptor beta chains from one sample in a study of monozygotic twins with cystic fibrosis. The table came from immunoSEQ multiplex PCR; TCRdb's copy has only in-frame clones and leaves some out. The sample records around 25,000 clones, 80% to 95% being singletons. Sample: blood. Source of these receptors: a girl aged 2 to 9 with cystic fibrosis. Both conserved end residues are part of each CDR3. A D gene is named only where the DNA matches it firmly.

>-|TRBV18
CASSPLDGQETQYF
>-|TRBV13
CASSGRTIYSYNEQFF
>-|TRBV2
CASSVSRQSYEQYF
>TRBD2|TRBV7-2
CASSLVGGAEETQYF
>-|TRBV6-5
CASRGGGETEAFF
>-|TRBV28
CASSWDTGELFF
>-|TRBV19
CASSMQGIGNTIYF
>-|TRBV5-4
CASSNTLDGGSEAFF
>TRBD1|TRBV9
CASSPDRGNTEAFF
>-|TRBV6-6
CASSYTTSSETQYF
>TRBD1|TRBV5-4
CASSLGGTEETQYF
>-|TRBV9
CASKSANTGELFF
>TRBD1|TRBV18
CASSPTIFRDSYEQYF
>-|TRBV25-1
CASSEQNFKSGYTF
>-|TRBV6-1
CASAVMGNSPLHF
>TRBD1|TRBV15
CATGQGNSPLHF
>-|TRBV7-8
CASSSPSGGGHQPQHF
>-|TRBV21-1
CASSNRTGEETNEKLFF
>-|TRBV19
CASSTRGGTIGGYTF
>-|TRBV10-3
CAISESWGFQETQYF
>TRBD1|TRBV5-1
CASSPLSRQGDGYTF
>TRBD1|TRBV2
CASKEDRGGQETQYF
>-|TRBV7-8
CASSPLPGNPLHF
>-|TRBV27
CASNPGSTYNEQFF
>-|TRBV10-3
CAISADREGTDTQYF
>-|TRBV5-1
CASGVAGRPDTQYF
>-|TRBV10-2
CASTNRTDLVDKGGYTF
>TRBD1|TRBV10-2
CASSESNYKAGGHNQPQHF
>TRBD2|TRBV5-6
CASSFTSGGYTGELFF
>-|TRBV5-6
CASSLDNPGTLHF
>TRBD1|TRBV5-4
CASSRDRTSGEKLFF
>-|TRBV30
CAWSFGDQPQHF
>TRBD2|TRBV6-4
CASSRMATSGGIGTDTQYF
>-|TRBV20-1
CSARNTDTQYF
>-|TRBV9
CASSWDPSEAQYF
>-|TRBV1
CTSSQDLVAGGNSPLHF
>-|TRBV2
CAVKGRSQETQYF
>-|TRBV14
CASSQNSWLTDTQYF
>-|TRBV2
CASNNREEQPQHF
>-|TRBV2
CASSGGVGQPQHF
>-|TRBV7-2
CASSSTRYNEQFF
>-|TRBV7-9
CASSLMEVAQYF
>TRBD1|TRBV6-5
CASRSGGQAIYEQYF
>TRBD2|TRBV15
CATSSWEGHQETQYF
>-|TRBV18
CASSPYQETQYF
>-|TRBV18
CASSGPDSSQETQYF
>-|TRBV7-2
CASSLGRDIRFYGYTF
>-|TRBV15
CATSRDDDQPQHF
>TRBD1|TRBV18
CASSSTGGSLNSPLHF
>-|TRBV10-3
CAISEPGYQETQYF